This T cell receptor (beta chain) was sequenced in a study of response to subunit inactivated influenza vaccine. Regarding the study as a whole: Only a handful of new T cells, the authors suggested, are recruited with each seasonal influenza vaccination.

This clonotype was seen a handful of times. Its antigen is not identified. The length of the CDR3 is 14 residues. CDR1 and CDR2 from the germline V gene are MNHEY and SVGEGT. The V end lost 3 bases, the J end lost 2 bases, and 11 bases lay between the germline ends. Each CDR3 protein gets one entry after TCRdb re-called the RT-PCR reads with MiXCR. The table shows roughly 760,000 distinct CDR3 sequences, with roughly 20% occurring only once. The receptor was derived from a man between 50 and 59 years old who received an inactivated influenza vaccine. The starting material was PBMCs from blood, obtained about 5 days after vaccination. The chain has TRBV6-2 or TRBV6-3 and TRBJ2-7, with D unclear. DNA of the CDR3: TGTGCCAGCAGTTATAATCCTGGGGCCTACGAGCAGTACTTC. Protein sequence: CASSYNPGAYEQYF.